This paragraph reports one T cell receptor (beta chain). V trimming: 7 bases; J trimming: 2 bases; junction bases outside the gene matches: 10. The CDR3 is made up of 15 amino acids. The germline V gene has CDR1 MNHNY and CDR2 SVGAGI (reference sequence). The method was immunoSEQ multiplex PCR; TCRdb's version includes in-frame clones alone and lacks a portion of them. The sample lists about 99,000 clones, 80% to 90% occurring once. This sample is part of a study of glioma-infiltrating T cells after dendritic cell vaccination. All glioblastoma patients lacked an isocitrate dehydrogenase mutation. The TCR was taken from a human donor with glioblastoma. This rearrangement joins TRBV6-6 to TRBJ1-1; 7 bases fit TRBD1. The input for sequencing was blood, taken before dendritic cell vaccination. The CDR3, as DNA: TGTGCCAGCACAGGGGGTATCGGGCACAACACTGAAGCTTTCTTT. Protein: CASTGGIGHNTEAFF.